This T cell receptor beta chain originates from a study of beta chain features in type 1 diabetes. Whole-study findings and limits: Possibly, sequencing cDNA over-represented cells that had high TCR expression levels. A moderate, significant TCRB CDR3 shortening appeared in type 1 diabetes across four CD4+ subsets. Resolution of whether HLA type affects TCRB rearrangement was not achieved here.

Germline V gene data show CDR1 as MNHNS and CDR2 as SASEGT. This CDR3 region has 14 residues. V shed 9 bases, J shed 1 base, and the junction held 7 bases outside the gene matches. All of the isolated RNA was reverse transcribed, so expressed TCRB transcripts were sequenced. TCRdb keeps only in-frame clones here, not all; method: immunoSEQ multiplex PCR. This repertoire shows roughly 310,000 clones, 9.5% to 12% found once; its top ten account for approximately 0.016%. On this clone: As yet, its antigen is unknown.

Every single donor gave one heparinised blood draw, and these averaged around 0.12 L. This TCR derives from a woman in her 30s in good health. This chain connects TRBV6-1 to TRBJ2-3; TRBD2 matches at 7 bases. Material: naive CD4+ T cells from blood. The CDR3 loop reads CASVRLAGTDTQYF. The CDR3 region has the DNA TGTGCCAGTGTCCGACTAGCTGGCACAGATACGCAGTATTTT.